The rows below give T cell receptor beta chains drawn from one sample of a study of blood T cell repertoires in COVID-19. The table came from immunoSEQ multiplex PCR; TCRdb's copy has only in-frame clones and leaves some out. The sample lists around 100,000 clones; roughly 80% were seen once. Material for sequencing was peripheral blood. These TCRs come from a woman in her sixties or seventies with acute or convalescent COVID-19. The CDR3 runs from the conserved cysteine through the conserved F or W. D genes are given only for firm matches. Clone size, where shown, is once, few, many, or a class for clones that have expanded.

d_gene: TRBD2; len: 13; j_gene: TRBJ2-7; v_gene: TRBV28; abundance: .; CDR3nt: TGTGCTACGAGCGGGGCACCCGTCTACGAGCAGTACTTC; CDR3aa: CATSGAPVYEQYF
d_gene: .; len: 18; j_gene: TRBJ1-6; v_gene: TRBV6-1; abundance: .; CDR3nt: TGTGCCAGCAGTGATCAGGACGGATATACCCGGGGTGGGTCACCCCTCCACTTT; CDR3aa: CASSDQDGYTRGGSPLHF
d_gene: .; len: 14; j_gene: TRBJ1-2; v_gene: TRBV6-5; abundance: .; CDR3nt: TGTGCCAGCATGGGGATAGCGCTTAACTATGGCTACACCTTC; CDR3aa: CASMGIALNYGYTF
d_gene: TRBD1; len: 13; j_gene: TRBJ2-5; v_gene: TRBV5-1; abundance: few; CDR3nt: TGCGCCAGCCGCGCCGGGACAGAAGAGACCCAGTACTTC; CDR3aa: CASRAGTEETQYF
d_gene: .; len: 15; j_gene: TRBJ1-5; v_gene: TRBV2; abundance: .; CDR3nt: TGTGCCAGCGGGACAAGTGCGAGGGCGAATCAGCCCCAGCATTTT; CDR3aa: CASGTSARANQPQHF
d_gene: .; len: 13; j_gene: TRBJ1-2; v_gene: TRBV7-2; abundance: .; CDR3nt: TGTGCCAGCACTCACAATCCCAGGTCTGGCTACACCTTC; CDR3aa: CASTHNPRSGYTF
d_gene: .; len: 13; j_gene: TRBJ2-5; v_gene: TRBV2; abundance: .; CDR3nt: TGTGCCAGCAGTGAAGAAAGGAGTGAGACCCAGTACTTC; CDR3aa: CASSEERSETQYF
d_gene: .; len: 14; j_gene: TRBJ2-1; v_gene: TRBV7-3; abundance: once; CDR3nt: TGTGCCAGCAGCTTCGCGGGTCCCTACAATGAGCAGTTCTTC; CDR3aa: CASSFAGPYNEQFF
d_gene: .; len: 16; j_gene: TRBJ1-6; v_gene: TRBV18; abundance: once; CDR3nt: TGTGCCAGCTCACAAGACTACAGCTCCTATAATTCACCCCTCCACTTT; CDR3aa: CASSQDYSSYNSPLHF
d_gene: .; len: 14; j_gene: TRBJ1-1; v_gene: TRBV3-1/TRBV3-2; abundance: .; CDR3nt: TGTGCCAGCAGCCAAGATATCCCTAACACTGAAGCTTTCTTT; CDR3aa: CASSQDIPNTEAFF
d_gene: TRBD1; len: 13; j_gene: TRBJ2-2; v_gene: TRBV2; abundance: once; CDR3nt: TGTGCCAGCAGGGGACAGGGCGGCGGGGAGCTGTTTTTT; CDR3aa: CASRGQGGGELFF
d_gene: TRBD1; len: 16; j_gene: TRBJ2-2; v_gene: TRBV4-3; abundance: .; CDR3nt: TGCGCCAGCAGCGTCCAAGGACAGGGGTTATCCGGGGAGCTGTTTTTT; CDR3aa: CASSVQGQGLSGELFF
d_gene: .; len: 13; j_gene: TRBJ1-4; v_gene: TRBV21-1; abundance: .; CDR3nt: TGTGCCAGCAGCAAGGGACAGGATGAAAAACTGTTTTTT; CDR3aa: CASSKGQDEKLFF
d_gene: TRBD2; len: 14; j_gene: TRBJ2-2; v_gene: TRBV27; abundance: .; CDR3nt: TGTGCCAGCAGTTTATATACTAGCGGGGGGGAGCTGTTTTTT; CDR3aa: CASSLYTSGGELFF
d_gene: TRBD1; len: 13; j_gene: TRBJ1-2; v_gene: TRBV6-6; abundance: once; CDR3nt: TGTGCCAGCAGCCGAGAGGGGGCTCGGGGCTACACCTTC; CDR3aa: CASSREGARGYTF
d_gene: .; len: 13; j_gene: TRBJ1-2; v_gene: TRBV2; abundance: .; CDR3nt: TGTGCCAGCAGGGCCTCGAGTTCGGGTGGCTACACCTTC; CDR3aa: CASRASSSGGYTF
d_gene: TRBD2; len: 14; j_gene: TRBJ2-1; v_gene: TRBV6-6; abundance: once; CDR3nt: TGTGCCAGCAGTTACTCGACTAGCGGGGGGCAGCAGTTCTTC; CDR3aa: CASSYSTSGGQQFF
d_gene: .; len: 12; j_gene: TRBJ1-1; v_gene: TRBV28; abundance: .; CDR3nt: TGTGCCAGCAGTTTATGGAGGACTGAAGCTTTCTTT; CDR3aa: CASSLWRTEAFF
d_gene: TRBD1; len: 15; j_gene: TRBJ2-1; v_gene: TRBV4-1; abundance: .; CDR3nt: TGCGCCAGCAGCCTTGACGACAGGGTCTACAATGAGCAGTTCTTC; CDR3aa: CASSLDDRVYNEQFF
d_gene: .; len: 15; j_gene: TRBJ2-1; v_gene: TRBV5-1; abundance: .; CDR3nt: TGCGCCAGCAGCTTGGTGGCTAGCTCCTACAATGAGCAGTTCTTC; CDR3aa: CASSLVASSYNEQFF
d_gene: .; len: 15; j_gene: TRBJ1-2; v_gene: TRBV19; abundance: .; CDR3nt: TGTGCCAGTAGTATTGGACAAATAGCTAACTATGGCTACACCTTC; CDR3aa: CASSIGQIANYGYTF
d_gene: .; len: 16; j_gene: TRBJ2-1; v_gene: TRBV7-9; abundance: .; CDR3nt: TGTGCCAGCAGCCGTATTGATACCGGGGGTAACAATGAGCAGTTCTTC; CDR3aa: CASSRIDTGGNNEQFF
d_gene: .; len: 12; j_gene: TRBJ2-5; v_gene: TRBV30; abundance: .; CDR3nt: TGTGCCTGGAATCAAGCGGATGCGGCCCAGTACTTC; CDR3aa: CAWNQADAAQYF
d_gene: TRBD1; len: 18; j_gene: TRBJ1-5; v_gene: TRBV19; abundance: .; CDR3nt: TGTGCCAGTAGTGCTATTTACCGGGACAGGGGAAGCAATCAGCCCCAGCATTTT; CDR3aa: CASSAIYRDRGSNQPQHF
d_gene: .; len: 15; j_gene: TRBJ1-6; v_gene: TRBV6-5; abundance: few; CDR3nt: TGTGCCAGCAGATCACAGGGCTCCTATAATTCACCCCTCCACTTT; CDR3aa: CASRSQGSYNSPLHF